This is a list of T cell receptor beta chains from one sample in a study of spatial heterogeneity in lung cancer. TCRdb re-derived calls from the 5' RACE reads in MiXCR, one entry per CDR3 protein. The sample shows tens of thousands of distinct CDR3 sequences, approximately 12% of them seen only once. This specimen consisted of PBMCs, obtained at surgery. Every receptor here comes from a male donor with early-stage non-small cell lung cancer. The CDR3 runs from the conserved cysteine through the conserved F or W.

v_call cdr3_aa
TRBV2 CASSEAGPFSGNTIYF
TRBV2 CASSVVWNIQYF
TRBV7-2 CASSLVIRGNTIYF
TRBV20-1 CSARGELLPYEQYF
TRBV7-2 CASSLSRALNTGELFF
TRBV10-3 CAISEATSGSINEQFF
TRBV4-3 CASSQIGKGSTDTQYF
TRBV4-3 CASSQEGPPRGNTGELFF
TRBV29-1 CSVAITGGPEAFF
TRBV6-6 CASSFPSQGRTIYF
TRBV2 CAGGQGLYNEQFF
TRBV7-2 CASSYIRGGTDTQYF
TRBV27 CASSRGLAGDEQYF
TRBV6-2/TRBV6-3 CASSRRDRAYEQYF
TRBV4-3 CASSQDRGKRTQYF
TRBV5-6 CAGGATYNEQFF
TRBV30 CAWSSSTRTDEQFF
TRBV6-2/TRBV6-3 CASTIGSGGNEKLFF
TRBV3-1 CVSSQNGGSEAFF
TRBV20-1 CSARPATTATNEKLFF
TRBV28 CASRTGPPDTQYF
TRBV11-2 CASSLDRGGAQQYF
TRBV18 CASSPPNRDRNQPQHF
TRBV20-1 CSAFPGGNTEAFF
TRBV3-1 CASSQRQGDIYGYTF
TRBV7-2 CASSLERIQETQYF
TRBV20-1 CSARETVPNQPQHF
TRBV30 CAWNQGPEEQYF
TRBV7-6 CASSLNGGVQETQYF
TRBV6-2/TRBV6-3 CASTGTMNTEAFF
TRBV7-9 CASSLASGSFETQYF
TRBV11-2 CASSSDLSSYNEQFF
TRBV6-2/TRBV6-3 CASSTDYGYTF
TRBV29-1 CSVEGAGSTDTQYF
TRBV15 CATSRDPGGRGETQYF
TRBV7-7 CASSLATSNEQFF
TRBV19 CASSPRTGGRQPQHF
TRBV10-3 CAISGKLAEGTDTQYF
TRBV7-9 CASSLPTGLGAKNIQYF
TRBV7-2 CASSLALGQGVRNTEAFF
TRBV10-3 CAISATSGGAGEQFF
TRBV4-3 CASSQDPTGSSPLHF
TRBV19 CASSQWGLSYEQYF
TRBV3-1 CASSQEGNYGYTF
TRBV6-1 CASSLGLAGQETQYF
TRBV28 CASTKDRVYEQYF
TRBV5-8 CASDGGIAYNEQFF
TRBV7-2 CASSLGGEWPYNEQFF
TRBV4-3 CASSQEVQLSRPQHF
TRBV7-8 CASSVTGKETQYF
TRBV7-2 CASSYSGGKETQYF
TRBV5-1 CASSPRTSGGEETQYF
TRBV11-2 CASSLDPGRATEAFF
TRBV7-3 CASSETAQGTQYF
TRBV25-1 CASKGTGGNQPQHF